This passage covers 8 T cell receptor beta chains from one sample sequenced in a study of PD-1 blockade in classical Hodgkin lymphoma. Time point noted: cycle 4 day 1 (C4D1), after more than five weeks of nivolumab. Every patient was affected by relapse after autologous stem cell transplantation, while exposure to brentuximab vedotin was not uniform. Profiling relied on immunoSEQ multiplex PCR, and the TCRdb table lists in-frame clones only, not all of them. The sample lists approximately 52,000 clones, around nine tenths occurring once. The sample was peripheral blood mononuclear cells (PBMCs), taken before the fourth cycle of nivolumab. These receptors originate from a human donor with classical Hodgkin lymphoma.

The count of this clone is one. The V call is TRBV2, the J call TRBJ2-5; D remains unclear. The CDR3 runs to 12 residues. CDR1 is SNHLY and CDR2 is FYNNEI in the germline V gene. The germline V and J ends were trimmed by 7 bases and 7 bases, with 13 bases remaining between them. Here the CDR3 reads CASKGDPRTQYF. The CDR3 nucleotides are TGTGCCAGCAAAGGCGACCCCAGGACCCAGTACTTC.

This clone was detected only a few times. V usage is TRBV13 and J usage is TRBJ1-2; TRBD1 matches at 8 bases. The junction had 8 bases not matched to a gene; V was cut back by 5 bases and J by 0 bases. The CDR3 covers 16 residues. Germline V gene lookup returns CDR1 PRHDT and CDR2 FYEKMQ (reference sequence). The CDR3 sequence: CASSPRGQGANYGYTF. The CDR3 DNA reads as TGTGCCAGCAGCCCTCGAGGACAGGGAGCTAACTATGGCTACACCTTC.

The genes are TRBV2 and TRBJ1-2; D uncertain. Trimming cost V 0 bases and J 7 bases, with 9 bases left between them. CDR1 is SNHLY, CDR2 FYNNEI, per germline. The CDR3 consists of 13 residues. CDR3 nucleotide sequence: TGTGCCAGCAGTGAAGCGCAGGCCGGTGGCTACACCTTC. It encodes CASSEAQAGGYTF.

The chain is built from TRBV6-1 and TRBJ2-2; D is perhaps TRBD2 (6 bases). Germline CDR1 MNHNS, CDR2 SASEGT. Trimming removed 6 bases at V and 5 bases at J, with 10 bases between. This CDR3 contains 13 residues. The CDR3 is CASRGGWTGELFF. The CDR3 bases are TGTGCCAGCAGAGGAGGGTGGACCGGGGAGCTGTTTTTT.

This clone was picked up one time. The chain links TRBV4-2 to TRBJ2-2, with TRBD2 matching over 11 bases. Germline V gives CDR1 LGHNA, CDR2 YNFKEQ. Unmatched junction bases numbered 6, after V lost 4 bases and J lost 5 bases. CDR3 size: 16 residues. CDR3: CASSRTSGRRTGELFF. As DNA, the CDR3 is TGTGCCAGCAGCCGAACTAGCGGGAGACGGACCGGGGAGCTGTTTTTT.

The rearrangement links TRBV27 to TRBJ2-4; 10 positions agree with TRBD2. The CDR3 sequence is 13 residues long. V was pared by 6 bases and J by 9 bases, with 5 bases of the junction left unmatched. Germline assignment: CDR1 MNHEY and CDR2 SMNVEV (reference sequence). The CDR3 bases are TGTGCCAGCAGCCTTAGCGGGAGGTTCATTCAGTACTTC. Translated: CASSLSGRFIQYF.

The chain has TRBV18 and TRBJ2-2; D call uncertain. With 1 base removed from V and 3 bases from J, the gap between germline ends came to 9 bases. This CDR3 has 15 residues. The germline V gene encodes CDR1 KGHSH and CDR2 LQKENI. CDR3: CASSPRAIDTGELFF. The CDR3 coding sequence is TGTGCCAGCTCACCACGGGCAATTGACACCGGGGAGCTGTTTTTT.

This chain links TRBV11-1 with TRBJ2-3; a weak D match, TRBD1 (6 bases). This CDR3 spans 15 amino acids. V lost 5 bases and J 2 bases, leaving 14 bases between the germline ends. From germline, CDR1 is SGHAT and CDR2 FQDESV (reference sequence). CDR3: CASSLSRGYTDTQYF. As DNA, the CDR3 is TGTGCCAGCAGCCTTTCCAGGGGTTACACAGATACGCAGTATTTT.